This T cell receptor beta chain was documented in a study of human T cells and chemical hapten exposure. Time point denoted: patch test 1, 2 weeks after DPC sensitization. Regarding treatment: therapeutic diphenylcyclopropenone sensitization with weekly scalp DPC. TCRdb re-derived calls from the RACE reads in MiXCR, one entry per CDR3 protein. The sample includes about 120,000 distinct CDR3 sequences, roughly 15% of them seen just once. A few counts support this clonotype. V was cut by 0 bases and J by 4 bases, with 10 bases left in between. The CDR3 spans 14 residues. Per the germline V gene, CDR1 is DFQATT and CDR2 is SNEGSKA (reference sequence).

This chain links TRBV20-1 with TRBJ2-1; D not certain. The source was whole blood, collected in connection with sensitization to the hapten diphenylcyclopropenone (DPC). The sequence came from a man aged 18 to 30 with alopecia areata. Some clones in this sample may be carry-over from other donors' samples. The CDR3 sequence is CSARDNGGYNEQFF. Written as DNA, the CDR3 is TGCAGTGCTAGAGATAATGGCGGTTACAATGAGCAGTTCTTC.